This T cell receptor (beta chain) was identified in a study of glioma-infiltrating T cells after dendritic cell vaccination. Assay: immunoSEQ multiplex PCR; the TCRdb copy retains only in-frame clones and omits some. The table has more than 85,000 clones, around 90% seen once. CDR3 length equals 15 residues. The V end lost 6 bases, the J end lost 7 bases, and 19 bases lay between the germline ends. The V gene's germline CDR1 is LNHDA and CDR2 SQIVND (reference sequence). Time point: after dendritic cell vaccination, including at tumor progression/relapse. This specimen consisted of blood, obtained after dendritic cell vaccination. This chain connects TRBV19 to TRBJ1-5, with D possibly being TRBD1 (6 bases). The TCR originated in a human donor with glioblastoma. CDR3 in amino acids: CASSAGTRSLQPQHF. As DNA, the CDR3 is TGTGCCAGTAGCGCCGGGACACGTTCATTACAGCCCCAGCATTTT.